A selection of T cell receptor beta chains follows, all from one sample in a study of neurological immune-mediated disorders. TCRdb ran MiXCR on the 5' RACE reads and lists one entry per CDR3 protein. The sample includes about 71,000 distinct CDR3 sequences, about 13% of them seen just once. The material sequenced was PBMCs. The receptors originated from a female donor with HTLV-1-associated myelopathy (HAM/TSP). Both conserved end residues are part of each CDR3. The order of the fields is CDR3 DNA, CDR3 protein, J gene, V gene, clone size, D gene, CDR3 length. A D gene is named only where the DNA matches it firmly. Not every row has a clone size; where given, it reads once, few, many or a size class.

TGTGCCAGCAGTGATTGGGACAGGGGGAACATTCAGTACTTC	CASSDWDRGNIQYF	TRBJ2-4	TRBV2	many	TRBD1	14
TGCGCCAGCACCTCCCCCCGGGGGGATGGGACAGATACGCAGTATTTT	CASTSPRGDGTDTQYF	TRBJ2-3	TRBV5-1	many	TRBD2	16
TGTGCCAGCAGCTTAGGTGACCTTAATACGCAGTATTTT	CASSLGDLNTQYF	TRBJ2-3	TRBV7-2	many	.	13
TGTGCCAGCAGTGAAACAGCGGGGGGGCCCGGGGAGCAGTTCTTC	CASSETAGGPGEQFF	TRBJ2-1	TRBV25-1	.	TRBD2	15
TGTGCCAGCAGTATCGCCGGGGAGCTGTTTTTT	CASSIAGELFF	TRBJ2-2	TRBV28	many	.	11
TGCGCCAGCAGCCCCGGGACGAGCCGGATGAACACTGAAGCTTTCTTT	CASSPGTSRMNTEAFF	TRBJ1-1	TRBV5-1	.	.	16
TGTGCCAGCAGCCCCGACAGGGGTACAGCCGGGGAGCTGTTTTTT	CASSPDRGTAGELFF	TRBJ2-2	TRBV7-9	many	TRBD1	15
TGTGCCAGCAGTGAATTGGCAGGGTCCTACGAGCAGTACTTC	CASSELAGSYEQYF	TRBJ2-7	TRBV2	many	.	14
TGTGCCAGCAGCAGGGAGGGGGCGCGGTCCTCCGAGCAGTACTTC	CASSREGARSSEQYF	TRBJ2-7	TRBV7-2	many	.	15
TGTGCCAGCAGCCCGGGACAGCAAAACTATAATTCACCCCTCCACTTT	CASSPGQQNYNSPLHF	TRBJ1-6	TRBV2	many	TRBD1	16
TGCGCCAGCAGCTTGCAGAGGGGGAGCCAAGCTTTCTTT	CASSLQRGSQAFF	TRBJ1-1	TRBV5-1	many	.	13
TGCGCCAGCAGCGCGGGGGGGCGGGACAATGAGCAGTTCTTC	CASSAGGRDNEQFF	TRBJ2-1	TRBV5-1	.	TRBD2	14
TGTGCCAGCAGCTTAGCTTCGGCAACGTACAATGAGCAGTTCTTC	CASSLASATYNEQFF	TRBJ2-1	TRBV7-2	medium-sized	.	15
TGCGCCAGCAGCTTGGAGGATAACACTGAAGCTTTCTTT	CASSLEDNTEAFF	TRBJ1-1	TRBV5-1	many	.	13
TGTGCCAGCAGCTCCGGAGGGGGCCTCTCTGGGGCCAACGTCCTGACTTTC	CASSSGGGLSGANVLTF	TRBJ2-6	TRBV5-6	many	.	17
TGTGCCAGCAGTTTCGGAACAGGGGTTAATCAGCCCCAGCATTTT	CASSFGTGVNQPQHF	TRBJ1-5	TRBV12-3/TRBV12-4	many	TRBD1	15
TGCGCCAGCAGCTTGGAAAGGTTTGATTCACCCCTCCACTTT	CASSLERFDSPLHF	TRBJ1-6	TRBV5-1	.	.	14
TGCGCCAGCAGTGAGGTCTACGAGCAGTACTTC	CASSEVYEQYF	TRBJ2-7	TRBV10-2	many	.	11
TGTGCCAGCAGCTTAGAGGGGGTGACCGCTTTTAGGAGCTACGAGCAGTACTTC	CASSLEGVTAFRSYEQYF	TRBJ2-7	TRBV7-2	.	.	18
TGTGCCAGCAGCTTAGGACCCCGGGGACTAGCGGGTTACAATGAGCAGTTCTTC	CASSLGPRGLAGYNEQFF	TRBJ2-1	TRBV7-2	many	TRBD2	18
TGTGCCAGCAGCCGAACAGAGGACAGAAGAGGAGGGCAGTACTTC	CASSRTEDRRGGQYF	TRBJ2-7	TRBV14	.	.	15
TGTGCCAGCAGCAGCGACAGATACTCCTACAATGAGCAGTTCTTC	CASSSDRYSYNEQFF	TRBJ2-1	TRBV14	.	.	15
TGTGCCAGTAGTATAGGGACAGGAACCTACGAGCAGTACTTC	CASSIGTGTYEQYF	TRBJ2-7	TRBV19	.	TRBD1	14
TGCGCCAGCAGCTTGGAGGGGACAACAGATACGCAGTATTTT	CASSLEGTTDTQYF	TRBJ2-3	TRBV5-1	many	.	14
TGTGCCAGCACTAACAACCTGGGGGGGCCGAATGAGCAGTTCTTC	CASTNNLGGPNEQFF	TRBJ2-1	TRBV2	.	.	15
TGCGCCAGCAGCTCGACAGGGGGCGTCGACGAGCAGTACTTC	CASSSTGGVDEQYF	TRBJ2-7	TRBV5-1	.	TRBD1	14
TGTGCCATCAGTGACCCTACAGGGGCGAGCGCGAACTATGGCTACACCTTC	CAISDPTGASANYGYTF	TRBJ1-2	TRBV10-3	many	TRBD1	17
TGCGCCAGCAGCTTGACCTTTTTTGGGACTGAAGCTTTCTTT	CASSLTFFGTEAFF	TRBJ1-1	TRBV5-1	many	.	14
TGTGCCACCAGCAGAACCTCAAACACTGAAGCTTTCTTT	CATSRTSNTEAFF	TRBJ1-1	TRBV15	many	.	13
TGTGCCAGCAGCGTGTTTAAGGATCGGCAGTTCTTC	CASSVFKDRQFF	TRBJ2-1	TRBV9	many	.	12
TGTGCCAGCAGCCTGCTTTCCTACGAGCAGTACTTC	CASSLLSYEQYF	TRBJ2-7	TRBV2	many	.	12
TGCGCCAGCCAGGTTCGGGAAATCACAGATACGCAGTATTTT	CASQVREITDTQYF	TRBJ2-3	TRBV10-2	many	.	14
TGCGCCAGCAGCCGTCCCGGCGGGGCGAAGTTCTTC	CASSRPGGAKFF	TRBJ2-1	TRBV4-1	many	.	12
TGCAGTGCTGTCCACTCTAGCGGGGGGGCCACAGATACGCAGTATTTT	CSAVHSSGGATDTQYF	TRBJ2-3	TRBV20-1	medium-sized	TRBD2	16
TGTGCCAGCAGCCGCCTGAAAGACAGGGATCAAAACTATGGCTACACCTTC	CASSRLKDRDQNYGYTF	TRBJ1-2	TRBV14	many	TRBD1	17
TGCGCCAGCAGCCAAGCCCACGAGAGGGATGGCTACACCTTC	CASSQAHERDGYTF	TRBJ1-2	TRBV4-1	many	.	14
TGTGCCAGCAGTTTAAGGCGGGGAGATACGCAGTATTTT	CASSLRRGDTQYF	TRBJ2-3	TRBV28	many	.	13
TGTGCTACCAGCAGGATTGGGCGGGGGGCCGCAGGTGAGCAGTTCTTC	CATSRIGRGAAGEQFF	TRBJ2-1	TRBV15	many	TRBD2	16
TGCAGCGTTCAGGGACAGGGGAACACCGGGGAGCTGTTTTTT	CSVQGQGNTGELFF	TRBJ2-2	TRBV29-1	.	TRBD1	14
TGTGCCAGCAGCGTCCTAATCGTCGGGGAGCTGTTTTTT	CASSVLIVGELFF	TRBJ2-2	TRBV5-6	many	.	13
TGCAGTGCTAGAGAAAGCACCTCAAAGAACACTGAAGCTTTCTTT	CSARESTSKNTEAFF	TRBJ1-1	TRBV20-1	many	.	15